The 10 T cell receptor beta chains listed next were all sequenced from one sample in a study of blood T cell repertoires in COVID-19. The table came from immunoSEQ multiplex PCR; TCRdb's copy has only in-frame clones and leaves some out. This table holds about 200,000 clones, 85% to 90% found once. The specimen sequenced was PBMCs or T cells enriched from blood (not recorded which). Receptors originate from a woman in her twenties or thirties with acute COVID-19.

Remarks on this clone: The sample contains more than one DNA sequence encoding this CDR3. The chain joins TRBV18 to TRBJ1-2; D is perhaps TRBD1 (5 bases). V was cut by 2 bases and J by 1 base, with 5 bases left in between. The CDR3 consists of 13 residues. Looked up from germline, CDR1 is KGHSH and CDR2 is LQKENI. The CDR3 DNA is TGTGCCAGCTCACCAGACAGTAACTATGGCTACACCTTC. Its translation is CASSPDSNYGYTF.

This chain connects TRBV6-5 to TRBJ1-1, with 9 bases aligning to TRBD1. The trim removed 4 bases at V and 4 bases at J, leaving 7 bases unmatched. This CDR3 has 15 amino acids. Looked up from germline, CDR1 is MNHEY and CDR2 is SVGAGI. CDR3 sequence reads: CASSSQGAQGTEAFF. DNA of the CDR3: TGTGCCAGCAGTTCACAGGGGGCACAAGGCACTGAAGCTTTCTTT.

J is TRBJ1-6 and V is TRBV6-2 or TRBV6-3; TRBD1 might be the D (5 bases). This CDR3 is built from 13 residues. Trimming shortened V by 5 bases and J by 7 bases, and 9 bases separated the two germline ends. CDR1 is MNHEY, CDR2 SVGEGT, per germline. CDR3 protein: CASSQGFNSPLHF. Written as DNA, the CDR3 is TGTGCCAGCAGTCAGGGTTTCAATTCACCCCTCCACTTT.

This clone is a singleton in its sample. The chain is built from TRBV10-3 and TRBJ2-5, with a weak D call TRBD1 (6 bases). This CDR3 has 14 residues. With 0 bases removed from V and 3 bases from J, the gap between germline ends came to 8 bases. Germline CDR1 is ENHRY and CDR2 is SYGVKD. The CDR3 protein is CAISESNREETQYF. For the CDR3, the DNA is TGTGCCATCAGTGAGTCGAACAGGGAAGAGACCCAGTACTTC.

The chain has TRBV27 and TRBJ1-1, with TRBD1 matching over 8 bases. Germline V gives CDR1 MNHEY, CDR2 SMNVEV (reference sequence). The trim removed 5 bases at V and 3 bases at J, leaving 5 bases unmatched. CDR3 length equals 14 residues. CDR3 sequence (DNA): TGTGCCAGCAGTGTCAGGGGGCGGGACACTGAAGCTTTCTTT. It codes for CASSVRGRDTEAFF.

The table lists this clone with a count of one. CDR3 residues: CASSIGNRNEKLFF. The CDR3 DNA reads as TGTGCCAGTAGTATCGGGAACCGAAATGAAAAACTGTTTTTT. V is TRBV19 and J is TRBJ1-4, with unresolved D. Germline loops: CDR1 LNHDA, CDR2 SQIVND (reference sequence). CDR3 length: 14 amino acids. The V and J ends lost 3 bases and 5 bases respectively, with 10 bases between them.

This sequence joins TRBV3-1 (or the pseudogene TRBV3-2) and TRBJ1-2; D is possibly TRBD1 (5 bases). CDR1 LGHDT and CDR2 YNNKEL come from the germline V gene (reference sequence). Trimming shortened V by 4 bases and J by 2 bases, and 14 bases separated the two germline ends. The CDR3 consists of 15 residues. The CDR3 nucleotides are TGTGCCAGCAGCCGAAGCCCCGACAGCAACTATGGCTACACCTTC. Amino acids: CASSRSPDSNYGYTF.

This chain links TRBV10-1 with TRBJ1-4; 8 bases agree with TRBD1. From germline, CDR1 is WNHNN and CDR2 SYGVQD (reference sequence). This CDR3 has 14 residues. V was clipped by 2 bases and J by 5 bases; unmatched bases: 1. CDR3: CASSENRGNEKLFF. In DNA, the CDR3 is TGCGCCAGCAGTGAGAACAGGGGGAATGAAAAACTGTTTTTT.

The CDR3 reads CASSLDIDEQFF. In DNA, the CDR3 is TGTGCCAGCAGCTTAGATATAGATGAGCAGTTCTTC. The chain links TRBV7-2 to TRBJ2-1, with D uncertain. CDR1 is SGHTA and CDR2 is FQGNSA in the germline V gene. V dropped 1 base and J dropped 8 bases, with 6 bases sitting between them. This CDR3 spans 12 amino acids.

In nucleotides, the CDR3 is TGCGCCAGCAGCCAAGATCAAACAGGTAGCAATCAGCCCCAGCATTTT. Its protein product is CASSQDQTGSNQPQHF. The chain is built from TRBV4-1 and TRBJ1-5; D possibly corresponds to TRBD1 (5 bases). There are 16 residues in the CDR3. Germline loops: CDR1 MGHRA, CDR2 YSYEKL. Trimming left V 0 bases short and J 0 bases short, with 9 bases between.